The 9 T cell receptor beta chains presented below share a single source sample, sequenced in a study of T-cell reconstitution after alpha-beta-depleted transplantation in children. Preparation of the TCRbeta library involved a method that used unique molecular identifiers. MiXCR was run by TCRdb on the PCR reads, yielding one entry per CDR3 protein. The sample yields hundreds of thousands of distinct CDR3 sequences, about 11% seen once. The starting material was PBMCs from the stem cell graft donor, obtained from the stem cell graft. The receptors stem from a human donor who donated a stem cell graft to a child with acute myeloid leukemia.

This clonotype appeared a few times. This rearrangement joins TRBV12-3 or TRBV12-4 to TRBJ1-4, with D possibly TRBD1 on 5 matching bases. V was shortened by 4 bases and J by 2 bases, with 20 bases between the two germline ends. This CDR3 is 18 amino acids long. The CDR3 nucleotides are TGTGCCAGCAGTTCCTCTAAAGGCAGGACATCGACTAATGAAAAACTGTTTTTT. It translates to CASSSSKGRTSTNEKLFF.

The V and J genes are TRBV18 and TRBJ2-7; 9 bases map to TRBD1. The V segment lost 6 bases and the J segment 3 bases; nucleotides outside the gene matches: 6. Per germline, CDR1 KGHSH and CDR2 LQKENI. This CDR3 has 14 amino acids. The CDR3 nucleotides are TGTGCCAGCTCCAAAGGGGACAGGGTCTACGAGCAGTACTTC. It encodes CASSKGDRVYEQYF.

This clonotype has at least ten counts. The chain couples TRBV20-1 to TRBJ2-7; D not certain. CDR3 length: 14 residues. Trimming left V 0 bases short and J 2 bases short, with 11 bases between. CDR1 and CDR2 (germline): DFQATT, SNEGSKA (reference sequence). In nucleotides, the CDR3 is TGCAGTGCTAGAGAGGCCCTTTTTCCCTACGAGCAGTACTTC. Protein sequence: CSAREALFPYEQYF.

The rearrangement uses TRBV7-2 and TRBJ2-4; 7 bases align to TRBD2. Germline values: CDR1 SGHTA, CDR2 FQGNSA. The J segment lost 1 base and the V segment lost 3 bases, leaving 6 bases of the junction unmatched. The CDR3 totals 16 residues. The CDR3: CASSLGQGGAKNIQYF. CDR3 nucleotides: TGTGCCAGCAGCTTGGGGCAGGGAGGGGCCAAAAACATTCAGTACTTC.

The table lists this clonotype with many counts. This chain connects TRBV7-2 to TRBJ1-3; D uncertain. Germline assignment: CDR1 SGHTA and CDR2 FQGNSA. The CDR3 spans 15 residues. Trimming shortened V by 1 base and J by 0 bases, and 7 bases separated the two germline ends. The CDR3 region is CASSLDVSSGNTIYF. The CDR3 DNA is TGTGCCAGCAGCTTAGACGTCTCCTCTGGAAACACCATATATTTT. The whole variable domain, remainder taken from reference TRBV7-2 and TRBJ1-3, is GAGVSQSPSNKVTEKGKDVELRCDPISGHTALYWYRQSLGQGLEFLIYFQGNSAPDKSGLPSDRFSAERTGGSVSTLTIQRTQQEDSAVYLCASSLDVSSGNTIYFGEGSWLTVV.

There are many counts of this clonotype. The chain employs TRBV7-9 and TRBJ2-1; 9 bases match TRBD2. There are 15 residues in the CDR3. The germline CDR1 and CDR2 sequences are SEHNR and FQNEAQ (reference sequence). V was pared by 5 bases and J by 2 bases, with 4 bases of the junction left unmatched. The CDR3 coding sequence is TGTGCCAGCAGCCTTAGCGGGAGACCCTACAATGAGCAGTTCTTC. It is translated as CASSLSGRPYNEQFF.

The CDR3 loop reads CASSLLPGGGNEQFF. The CDR3 DNA is TGTGCCAGCAGCCTCCTCCCCGGGGGGGGCAATGAGCAGTTCTTC. The genes are TRBV3-1 and TRBJ2-1; 8 bases agree with TRBD2. The CDR3 length is 15 residues. Germline V lookup: CDR1 LGHDT, CDR2 YNNKEL (reference sequence). V lost 4 bases and J lost 6; bases outside the gene matches: 8.

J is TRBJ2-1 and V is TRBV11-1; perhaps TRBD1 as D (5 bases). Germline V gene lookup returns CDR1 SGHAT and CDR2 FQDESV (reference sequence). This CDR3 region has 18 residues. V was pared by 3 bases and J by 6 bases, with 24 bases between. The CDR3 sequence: CASSFVGKAQGRPNEQFF. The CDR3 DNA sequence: TGTGCCAGCAGCTTTGTTGGGAAGGCGCAGGGCCGACCCAATGAGCAGTTCTTC.

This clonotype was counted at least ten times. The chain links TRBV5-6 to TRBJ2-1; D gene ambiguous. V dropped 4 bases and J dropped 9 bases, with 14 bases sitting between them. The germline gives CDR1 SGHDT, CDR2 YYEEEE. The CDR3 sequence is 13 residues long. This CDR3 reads CASSHVVDGEQFF. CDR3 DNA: TGTGCCAGCAGCCATGTCGTGGATGGTGAGCAGTTCTTC.